The present entry profiles one T cell receptor (beta chain) with its context. Its antigen is undetermined. This clone may be a read error of a much larger clone one base away. Via MiXCR, TCRdb re-called the 5' RACE reads, giving one row per CDR3 protein. This sample has over 600,000 distinct CDR3 sequences, with roughly 19% found just once. This entry belongs to a study of CD8 T cells in ankylosing spondylitis. Trimming pared 6 bases from V and 2 bases from J, leaving 14 bases between. CDR3 length equals 15 residues. Overall study results and limits: Blood from ankylosing spondylitis patients appeared to carry a characteristic eight-variant TCR beta motif.

The clonotype originates from a male donor with ankylosing spondylitis. The chain uses TRBV12-3 or TRBV12-4 and TRBJ1-5, with D uncertain. Sequencing was carried out using blood, either unsorted or a sorted T cell fraction (not recorded which). The CDR3 coding sequence is TGTGCCAGCAGGGGCGCACAAATCCGCAATCAGCCCCAGCATTTT. It yields the protein CASRGAQIRNQPQHF.